This passage covers 13 T cell receptor beta chains from one sample sequenced in a study of shared clonotypes between healthy human individuals. The method was immunoSEQ multiplex PCR; TCRdb's version includes in-frame clones alone and lacks a portion of them. Of around 650,000 clones listed, around 96% are singletons. Naive CD8 cells, CD45RO-negative and positively selected for CCR7, excluded terminally differentiated effector memory CD45RA+ cells. Sequencing was performed on naive CD8+ T cells sorted from blood. Source of these receptors: a woman in her thirties in good health.

The chain links TRBV28 to TRBJ1-4, with TRBD1 as a possible D gene (6 bases). The V and J ends lost 11 bases and 6 bases respectively, with 13 bases between them. CDR1 and CDR2 from the germline V gene are MDHEN and SYDVKM. The CDR3 runs 12 residues. DNA for the CDR3: TGTGCCTCTCGCCCAGGGGATGAAAAACTGTTTTTT. This codes for CASRPGDEKLFF.

As to this clone: The identical CDR3 is also encoded by other nucleotide sequences in the sample. The chain uses TRBV9 and TRBJ1-5, with D uncertain. Germline-derived CDR1 and CDR2 are SGDLS and YYNGEE. The CDR3 runs 14 residues. V was clipped by 0 bases and J by 4 bases, with 8 bases between them. CDR3 nucleotide sequence: TGTGCCAGCAGCGTAGATGGCGGGAATCAGCCCCAGCATTTT. It codes for CASSVDGGNQPQHF.

The gene calls are TRBV29-1 and TRBJ2-2; 9 nucleotides line up with TRBD2. The V segment lost 4 bases and the J segment 0 bases; nucleotides outside the gene matches: 6. CDR1 is SQVTM, CDR2 ANQGSEA, per germline. The CDR3 is 16 amino acids. The CDR3 sequence is CSVGSSGTANTGELFF. Written as DNA, the CDR3 is TGCAGCGTTGGATCTAGCGGGACAGCGAACACCGGGGAGCTGTTTTTT.

This chain uses TRBV2 with TRBJ1-5; D gene ambiguous. This CDR3 has 15 residues. Per the germline V gene, CDR1 is SNHLY and CDR2 is FYNNEI. V lost 5 bases to trimming and J lost 6 bases, with 17 bases between them. The CDR3 DNA reads as TGTGCCAGCAGTAGGGAAACTGATGTCGGTCAGCCCCAGCATTTT. Amino acid sequence: CASSRETDVGQPQHF.

This sequence joins TRBV6-5 and TRBJ2-7, with a possible D match to TRBD1 (6 bases). Germline lookup yields CDR1 MNHEY and CDR2 SVGAGI. V lost 2 bases, J lost 5 bases, and 13 bases lay in between. The CDR3 loop spans 14 amino acids. CDR3 loop: CASSYGPGVDEQYF. For the CDR3, the DNA is TGTGCCAGCAGTTACGGTCCAGGGGTCGACGAGCAGTACTTC.

The chain employs TRBV19 and TRBJ2-7, with TRBD2 identical over 9 bases. The CDR3 length is 14 residues. Germline CDR1 is LNHDA and CDR2 is SQIVND (reference sequence). Trimming at V came to 5 bases and at J to 2 bases, leaving 4 bases not matched to a gene. The CDR3 loop is CASSLAGAAYEQYF. The CDR3 DNA reads as TGTGCCAGTAGTTTAGCGGGAGCGGCCTACGAGCAGTACTTC.

V gene TRBV7-9 combines with J gene TRBJ2-7, with 7 bases matching TRBD1. Germline-derived CDR1 and CDR2 are SEHNR and FQNEAQ (reference sequence). The V and J ends lost 1 base and 3 bases, in that order; junction bases with no gene match: 3. The CDR3 is 14 amino acids. CDR3 sequence reads: CASSLGTGRYEQYF. The CDR3 bases are TGTGCCAGCAGCTTAGGGACAGGCCGCTACGAGCAGTACTTC.

Only one count was recorded for this clone. V gene TRBV13 combines with J gene TRBJ2-5; 15 bases agree with TRBD2. CDR1 is PRHDT, CDR2 FYEKMQ, per germline (reference sequence). The CDR3 length is 15 residues. Unmatched junction bases numbered 1, after V lost 4 bases and J lost 4 bases. The CDR3 sequence is CASSWGLAGGETQYF. CDR3 sequence (DNA): TGTGCCAGCAGCTGGGGACTAGCGGGAGGAGAGACCCAGTACTTC.

V is TRBV28 and J is TRBJ2-7; 10 bases line up with TRBD1. The CDR3 has 16 amino acids. Losses at the gene ends were 6 bases for V and 2 bases for J; bases not matched to a gene: 10. Per germline, CDR1 MDHEN and CDR2 SYDVKM. The CDR3 bases are TGTGCCAGCAGGGTCGAAATGGGACAGGGGACCTACGAGCAGTACTTC. Residues: CASRVEMGQGTYEQYF.

The chain joins TRBV27 to TRBJ1-2; 9 nucleotides align to TRBD1. The J segment lost 3 bases and the V segment lost 5 bases, leaving 4 bases of the junction unmatched. Looked up from germline, CDR1 is MNHEY and CDR2 is SMNVEV (reference sequence). CDR3 length: 14 residues. The CDR3 nucleotides read TGTGCCAGCAGTACAGGGGGCTCTGACTATGGCTACACCTTC. Amino acid sequence: CASSTGGSDYGYTF.

This clone was seen a single time. The chain is built from TRBV7-8 and TRBJ1-3; D may be TRBD1 (5 bases). CDR3 length: 15 residues. Germline loops: CDR1 SGHVS, CDR2 FQNEAQ. V was cut by 2 bases and J by 4 bases, with 12 bases left in between. In nucleotides, the CDR3 is TGTGCCAGCAGCTTATACAGGTCTACGGGAAACACCATATATTTT. Translated: CASSLYRSTGNTIYF. Together with reference TRBV7-8 and TRBJ1-3, the CDR3 gives the full variable domain: GAGVSQSPRYKVAKRGQDVALRCDPISGHVSLFWYQQALGQGPEFLTYFQNEAQLDKSGLPSDRFFAERPEGSVSTLKIQRTQQEDSAVYLCASSLYRSTGNTIYFGEGSWLTVV.

A single count supports this clone. The chain joins TRBV28 to TRBJ2-6; 8 bases line up with TRBD2. Germline CDR1 reads MDHEN; CDR2 reads SYDVKM. The ends lost 3 bases at V and 4 bases at J; junction bases unmatched: 11. This CDR3 is built from 18 residues. In nucleotides, the CDR3 is TGTGCCAGCAGTTTCAACCCTGGACTAGCAGCCGGGGCCAACGTCCTGACTTTC. Its translation: CASSFNPGLAAGANVLTF. The variable domain in full, completed from reference TRBV28 and TRBJ2-6, reads DVKVTQSSRYLVKRTGEKVFLECVQDMDHENMFWYRQDPGLGLRLIYFSYDVKMKEKGDIPEGYSVSREKKERFSLILESASTNQTSMYLCASSFNPGLAAGANVLTFGAGSRLTVL.

The V and J genes are TRBV7-8 and TRBJ2-1; D perhaps matches TRBD1 (6 bases). Germline V gives CDR1 SGHVS, CDR2 FQNEAQ. CDR3 length: 13 residues. The V and J ends lost 3 bases and 6 bases respectively, with 9 bases between them. The CDR3 here is CASSFAGVNEQFF. Written as DNA, the CDR3 is TGTGCCAGCAGCTTCGCAGGGGTCAATGAGCAGTTCTTC.